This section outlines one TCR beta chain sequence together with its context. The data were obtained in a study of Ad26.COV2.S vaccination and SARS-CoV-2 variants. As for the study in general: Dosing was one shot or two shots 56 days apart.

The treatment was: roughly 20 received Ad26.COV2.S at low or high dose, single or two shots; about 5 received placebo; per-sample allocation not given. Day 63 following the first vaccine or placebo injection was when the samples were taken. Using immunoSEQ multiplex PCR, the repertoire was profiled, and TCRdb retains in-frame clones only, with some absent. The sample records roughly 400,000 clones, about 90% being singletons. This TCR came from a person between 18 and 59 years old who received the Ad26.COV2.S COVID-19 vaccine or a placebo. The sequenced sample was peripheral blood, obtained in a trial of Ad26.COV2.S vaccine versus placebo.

This chain's CDR3 is CASSPTTGLENIQYF. In DNA form, the CDR3 reads TGCGCCAGCAGCCCAACTACAGGACTGGAGAACATTCAGTACTTC. This chain links TRBV4-1 with TRBJ2-4; D tentatively fits TRBD1 or TRBD2 (5 bases each). Trimming took off 4 bases at V and 7 bases at J, with 17 bases between the two ends. This CDR3 spans 15 amino acids. CDR1 is MGHRA and CDR2 is YSYEKL in the germline V gene.